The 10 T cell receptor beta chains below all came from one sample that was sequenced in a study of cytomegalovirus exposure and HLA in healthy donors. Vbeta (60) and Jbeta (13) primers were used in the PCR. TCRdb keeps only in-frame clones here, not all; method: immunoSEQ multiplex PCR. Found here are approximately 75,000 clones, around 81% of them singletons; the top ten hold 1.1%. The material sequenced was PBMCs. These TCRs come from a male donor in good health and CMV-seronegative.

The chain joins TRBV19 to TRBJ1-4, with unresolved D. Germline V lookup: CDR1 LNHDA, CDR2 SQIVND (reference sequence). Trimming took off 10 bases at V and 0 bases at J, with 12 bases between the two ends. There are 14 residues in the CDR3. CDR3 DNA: TGTGCCACCAACCCTCGAGCAACTAATGAAAAACTGTTTTTT. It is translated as CATNPRATNEKLFF. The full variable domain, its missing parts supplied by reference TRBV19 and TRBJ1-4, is DGGITQSPKYLFRKEGQNVTLSCEQNLNHDAMYWYRQDPGQGLRLIYYSQIVNDFQKGDIAEGYSVSREKKESFPLTVTSAQKNPTAFYLCATNPRATNEKLFFGSGTQLSVL.

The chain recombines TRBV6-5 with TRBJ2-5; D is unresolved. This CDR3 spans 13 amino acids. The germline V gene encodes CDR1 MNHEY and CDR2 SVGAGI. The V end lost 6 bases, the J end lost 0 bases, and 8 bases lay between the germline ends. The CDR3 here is CASRPTYQETQYF. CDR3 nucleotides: TGTGCCAGCAGACCTACCTACCAAGAGACCCAGTACTTC.

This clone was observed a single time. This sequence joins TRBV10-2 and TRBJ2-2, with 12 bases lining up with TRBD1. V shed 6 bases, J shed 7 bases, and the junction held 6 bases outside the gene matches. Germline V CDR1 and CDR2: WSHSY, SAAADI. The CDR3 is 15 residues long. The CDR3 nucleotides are TGCGCCAGCAGACCGGGACAGGGGGCAAACGGGGAGCTGTTTTTT. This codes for CASRPGQGANGELFF.

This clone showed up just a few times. The CDR3 region is CASSLGGQEEKLFF. CDR3 sequence (DNA): TGTGCCAGCAGCTTGGGGGGGCAGGAGGAAAAACTGTTTTTT. The chain carries TRBV5-6 and TRBJ1-4; perhaps TRBD1 as D (6 bases). V lost 0 bases to trimming and J lost 8 bases, with 11 bases between them. Germline assignment: CDR1 SGHDT and CDR2 YYEEEE. The CDR3 totals 14 residues. Looking up the rest from reference TRBV5-6 and TRBJ1-4 gives the full variable domain: DAGVTQSPTHLIKTRGQQVTLRCSPKSGHDTVSWYQQALGQGPQFIFQYYEEEERQRGNFPDRFSGHQFPNYSSELNVNALLLGDSALYLCASSLGGQEEKLFFGSGTQLSVL.

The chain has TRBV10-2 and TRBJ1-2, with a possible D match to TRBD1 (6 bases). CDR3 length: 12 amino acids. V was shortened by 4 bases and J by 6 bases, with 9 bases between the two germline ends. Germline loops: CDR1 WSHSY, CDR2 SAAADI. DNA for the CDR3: TGCGCCAGCAGTGCGGCAGGGGATGGCTACACCTTC. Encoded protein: CASSAAGDGYTF.

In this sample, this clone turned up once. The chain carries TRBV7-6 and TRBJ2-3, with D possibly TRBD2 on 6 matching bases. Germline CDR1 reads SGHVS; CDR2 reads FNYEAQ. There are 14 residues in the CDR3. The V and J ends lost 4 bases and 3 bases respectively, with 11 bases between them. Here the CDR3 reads CASSSSGWTDTQYF. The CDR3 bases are TGTGCCAGCAGCTCAAGCGGGTGGACAGATACGCAGTATTTT.

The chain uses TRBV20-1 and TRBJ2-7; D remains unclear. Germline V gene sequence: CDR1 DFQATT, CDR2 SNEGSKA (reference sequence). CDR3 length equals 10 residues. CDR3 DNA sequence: TGCAGGGTTTCGGGTTACGAGCAGTACTTC. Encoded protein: CRVSGYEQYF.

The CDR3 coding sequence is TGCGCCAGCAGCCAGGGACAGATTAGCACAGATACGCAGTATTTT. The encoded protein is CASSQGQISTDTQYF. The chain couples TRBV4-3 to TRBJ2-3; 7 bases agree with TRBD1. CDR1 is LGHNA, CDR2 YSLEER, per germline. The CDR3 is made up of 15 amino acids. The junction had 3 bases not matched to a gene; V was cut back by 3 bases and J by 0 bases.

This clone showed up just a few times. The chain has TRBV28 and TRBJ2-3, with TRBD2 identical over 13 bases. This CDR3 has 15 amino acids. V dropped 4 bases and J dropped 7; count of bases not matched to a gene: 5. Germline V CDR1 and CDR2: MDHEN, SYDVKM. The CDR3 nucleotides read TGTGCCAGCAGTTGGACTAGCGGGAGCCCAAATACGCAGTATTTT. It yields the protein CASSWTSGSPNTQYF.

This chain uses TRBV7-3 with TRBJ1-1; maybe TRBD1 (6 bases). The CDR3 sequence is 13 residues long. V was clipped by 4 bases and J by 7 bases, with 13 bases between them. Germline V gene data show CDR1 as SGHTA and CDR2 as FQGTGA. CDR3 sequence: CASSSGVAGEAFF. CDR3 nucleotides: TGTGCCAGCAGCTCAGGGGTAGCGGGTGAAGCTTTCTTT.